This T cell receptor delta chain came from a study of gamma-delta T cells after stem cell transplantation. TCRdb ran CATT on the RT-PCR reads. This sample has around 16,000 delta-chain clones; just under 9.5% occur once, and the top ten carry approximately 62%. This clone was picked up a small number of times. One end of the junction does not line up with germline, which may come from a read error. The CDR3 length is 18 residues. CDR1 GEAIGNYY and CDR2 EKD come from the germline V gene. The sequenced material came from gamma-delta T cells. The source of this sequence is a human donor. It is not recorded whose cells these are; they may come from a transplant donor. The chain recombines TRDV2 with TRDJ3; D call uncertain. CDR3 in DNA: TGTGCCTGTGACATTTCCCTCTCCGGCTCCTTTTACACCCTACAGATGTTTTTC. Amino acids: CACDISLSGSFYTLQMFF.